This T cell receptor (beta chain) was identified during a study of technical replicates of blood from several donors (dated 2017 in TCRdb). The library was made by the immunoSEQ multiplex PCR assay. Not all clones reach the TCRdb copy of this immuneACCESS table, which keeps in-frame sequences only. Checked studies attribute under half of the gap to unresolved V genes and leave the rest unexplained. The sample contains around 76,000 clones, 75% to 95% of them found a single time. The ten largest clones take up 0.27% of the sample. This clone was counted between two and nine times. Its antigen is unknown. Per-nucleotide qualities are absent, and no much larger clonotype sits a single base away. From cysteine to phenylalanine, the CDR3 is 15 amino acids long. The retained sequence is limited to the CDR3, 45 bases, with the frame set at the first base. Trimming takes 6 bases from V and 1 base from J, and the germline ends sit 15 bases apart. From the germline V gene, CDR1 is KGHSH and CDR2 is LQKENI.

The sample taken for sequencing was T cells isolated from PBMCs. Recombination connected TRBV18 to TRBJ1-1, and TRBD1 may be the D gene, going by 5 matching bases. This TCR was recovered from a human donor in good health. Here the CDR3 is given as CASSRSMTENTEAFF. Here is the DNA: TGTGCCAGCTCCCGATCCATGACAGAGAACACTGAAGCTTTCTTT.